In its sample, the clone carrying this T cell receptor beta chain was seen once. Antigen: not known. This entry belongs to a study of T cells in localized non-small cell lung cancer. Study-wide findings and caveats: With higher T cell density in blood came longer overall survival. Appearance in adjacent lung was seen for a median 57 of the top 100 tumor clones.

Produced via immunoSEQ multiplex PCR; TCRdb's table is partial and in-frame only. The sample contains approximately 31,000 clones, roughly 78% of which appear only once. With 0 bases clipped from V and 2 bases from J, the junction kept 2 bases outside the gene matches. The CDR3 runs 14 residues. Germline-derived CDR1 and CDR2 are GTSNPN and SVGIG (reference sequence). Sequences were derived from peripheral blood, sampled before any cancer treatment. This rearrangement joins TRBV30 to TRBJ2-3; the match to TRBD1 covers 7 bases. This TCR was recovered from a male donor aged 60 or older with stage II squamous cell lung carcinoma. The CDR3 here is CAWSVQGLTDTQYF. The CDR3, as DNA: TGTGCCTGGAGTGTACAGGGGCTCACAGATACGCAGTATTTT.